One T cell receptor beta chain is described in this entry. A read error may produce the germline difference seen at one junction end. These data originate in a study of blood T cells in healthy people across ages. With a J-beta primer mix and a sample-barcoded 5' primer, a second PCR ran roughly 6 to 11 cycles. Via MiXCR, TCRdb re-called the 5' RACE reads, giving one row per CDR3 protein. The data hold around 2 million distinct CDR3 sequences, with around 42% observed a single time. Per the germline V gene, CDR1 is SQVTM and CDR2 is ANQGSEA. The CDR3 runs to 13 residues. Material: blood. V gene TRBV29-1 combines with J gene TRBJ2-1; D may match TRBD1 or TRBD2 (5 bases each). This TCR came from a human donor in good health. The CDR3 loop is CSVVGTGHNEQCF. The CDR3 DNA reads as TGCAGCGTTGTGGGGACGGGCCACAATGAGCAGTGCTTC.